This record looks at one TCR beta chain sequence and its context. This specimen comes from a study of blood T cell repertoires in COVID-19. About the research overall: Samples came from the United States, Italy and Spain, spanning acute and convalescent COVID-19. The cDNA or gDNA used as material had been derived from T cells, B-cell-depleted T cells, or PBMCs.

Trimming pared 4 bases from V and 7 bases from J, leaving 9 bases between. This CDR3 has 11 amino acids. Germline V lookup: CDR1 SGHKS, CDR2 YYEKEE (reference sequence). TCRdb's table, derived via immunoSEQ multiplex PCR, lists solely in-frame clones and lacks some. The sample has 100,000 to 150,000 clones; about 89% are singletons. J is TRBJ2-7 and V is TRBV5-5; D remains unclear. This TCR was recovered from a middle-aged man with active or convalescent COVID-19. The specimen was peripheral blood. The CDR3 DNA is TGTGCCAGCAGCCCGGAGAAGGAGCAGTACTTC. Its translation is CASSPEKEQYF.